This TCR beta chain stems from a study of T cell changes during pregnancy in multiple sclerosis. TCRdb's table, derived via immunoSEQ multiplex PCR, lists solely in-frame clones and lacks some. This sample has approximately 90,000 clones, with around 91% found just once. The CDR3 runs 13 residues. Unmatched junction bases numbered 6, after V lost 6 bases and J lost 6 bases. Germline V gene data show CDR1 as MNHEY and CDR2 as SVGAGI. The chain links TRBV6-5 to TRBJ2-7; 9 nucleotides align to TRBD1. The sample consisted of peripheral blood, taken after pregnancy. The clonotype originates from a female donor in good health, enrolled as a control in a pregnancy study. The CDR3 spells CASRTGQGSEQYF. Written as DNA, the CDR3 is TGTGCCAGCAGAACCGGACAGGGGAGCGAGCAGTACTTC.